This passage covers 22 T cell receptor beta chains from one sample sequenced in a study of CD8 T cell repertoires and HIV-1 epitope variants. The method was immunoSEQ multiplex PCR; TCRdb's version includes in-frame clones alone and lacks a portion of them. This table holds about 90,000 clones, roughly 77% found once. The sequenced sample was uncultured baseline CD8+ T cells from peripheral blood mononuclear cells (PBMCs). These receptors came from a male donor with HIV.

J is TRBJ2-6 and V is TRBV5-1, with a possible D match to TRBD1 (5 bases). This CDR3 is built from 16 residues. The V end lost 4 bases, the J end lost 0 bases, and 11 bases lay between the germline ends. Germline loops: CDR1 SGHRS, CDR2 YFSETQ. The chain's CDR3 is CASSPGKVSGANVLTF. The CDR3 bases are TGCGCCAGCAGCCCAGGGAAAGTCTCTGGGGCCAACGTCCTGACTTTC. The full variable domain, completed using reference TRBV5-1 and TRBJ2-6, is KAGVTQTPRYLIKTRGQQVTLSCSPISGHRSVSWYQQTPGQGLQFLFEYFSETQRNKGNFPGRFSGRQFSNSRSEMNVSTLELGDSALYLCASSPGKVSGANVLTFGAGSRLTVL.

This chain links TRBV19 with TRBJ1-1; D may be TRBD1 (6 bases). Trimming stripped 3 bases from V and 4 bases from J, with 12 bases between. Germline CDR1 and CDR2: LNHDA and SQIVND (reference sequence). The CDR3 sequence is 14 residues long. The CDR3 DNA is TGTGCCAGTAGTATCCAGGGAGGGGGCACTGAAGCTTTCTTT. It yields the protein CASSIQGGGTEAFF.

The chain uses TRBV18 and TRBJ2-1, with 7 bases aligning to TRBD2. Unmatched junction bases numbered 8, after V lost 6 bases and J lost 6 bases. The CDR3 loop spans 14 amino acids. Germline V gene sequence: CDR1 KGHSH, CDR2 LQKENI. CDR3 DNA sequence: TGTGCCAGCTCCAAGACTAGCCAACTCAATGAGCAGTTCTTC. Residues: CASSKTSQLNEQFF.

The genes are TRBV5-8 and TRBJ2-2; 7 nucleotides line up with TRBD2. CDR1 is SGHTS, CDR2 YDEGEE, per germline. V lost 2 bases to trimming and J lost 3 bases; unmatched junction nucleotides: 10. This CDR3 comprises 17 residues. The CDR3 is CASSFPLSGVDTGELFF. The CDR3 coding sequence is TGTGCCAGCAGCTTTCCTCTGAGCGGGGTAGACACCGGGGAGCTGTTTTTT.

This clone was recorded only once. As DNA, the CDR3 is TGTGCCAGCAGTCCATCGGTGGACATTAACTATGGCTACACCTTC. The encoded protein is CASSPSVDINYGYTF. This chain uses TRBV28 with TRBJ1-2; tentatively, D is TRBD1 (5 bases). The germline V gene encodes CDR1 MDHEN and CDR2 SYDVKM. The CDR3 has 15 amino acids. The V and J ends lost 5 bases and 1 base respectively, with 14 bases between them.

This clone has just a few counts. J is TRBJ1-1 and V is TRBV19; D unresolved. CDR1 is LNHDA, CDR2 SQIVND, per germline (reference sequence). This CDR3 comprises 12 residues. V was cut by 6 bases and J by 1 base, with 6 bases left in between. The CDR3 is CASRMGNTEAFF. CDR3 DNA sequence: TGTGCCAGTAGAATGGGGAACACTGAAGCTTTCTTT.

This chain joins TRBV30 and TRBJ2-7; the D gene is possibly TRBD1 (5 bases). The V gene lost 2 bases and the J gene lost 2 bases, with 10 bases spanning the gap. Germline CDR1 reads GTSNPN; CDR2 reads SVGIG (reference sequence). The CDR3 extends over 13 amino acids. The CDR3, as DNA: TGTGCCTGGAGTACTGGGGCTACCTACGAGCAGTACTTC. Translating it yields CAWSTGATYEQYF.

This clone has more than one count but fewer than ten. The CDR3 protein is CASSPPTGPNYGYTF. The CDR3 bases are TGTGCCAGCTCACCACCAACAGGGCCCAACTATGGCTACACCTTC. The chain links TRBV18 to TRBJ1-2, with D possibly TRBD1 on 6 matching bases. The CDR3 consists of 15 residues. V gave up 0 bases and J gave up 2 bases, with 10 bases separating them. The germline CDR1 and CDR2 sequences are KGHSH and LQKENI. The full variable domain, with the rest looked up from reference TRBV18 and TRBJ1-2, is NAGVMQNPRHLVRRRGQEARLRCSPMKGHSHVYWYRQLPEEGLKFMVYLQKENIIDESGMPKERFSAEFPKEGPSILRIQQVVRGDSAAYFCASSPPTGPNYGYTFGSGTRLTVV.

The chain links TRBV7-3 to TRBJ1-1; D is uncertain. Trimming stripped 2 bases from V and 0 bases from J, with 7 bases between. The CDR3 covers 14 residues. Germline lookup yields CDR1 SGHTA and CDR2 FQGTGA. CDR3 DNA: TGTGCCAGCAGCTTACAGAGGGTGAACACTGAAGCTTTCTTT. Translated: CASSLQRVNTEAFF.

This clone has a handful of counts. This rearrangement joins TRBV19 to TRBJ1-3, with TRBD1 identical over 7 bases. The CDR3 contains 17 residues. The J segment lost 3 bases and the V segment lost 7 bases, leaving 15 bases of the junction unmatched. From germline, CDR1 is LNHDA and CDR2 SQIVND (reference sequence). The DNA for the CDR3 is TGTGCCAGTATTGGGGCAGGGGGAGCCGTTTATGGAAACACCATATATTTT. Protein product: CASIGAGGAVYGNTIYF.

The rearrangement uses TRBV18 and TRBJ1-4, with D possibly matching TRBD1 (6 bases). Per germline, CDR1 KGHSH and CDR2 LQKENI. The CDR3 length is 15 residues. V was shortened by 3 bases and J by 0 bases, with 8 bases between the two germline ends. CDR3 nucleotide sequence: TGTGCCAGCTCACCGAGGACAGCAACTAATGAAAAACTGTTTTTT. Protein product: CASSPRTATNEKLFF.

This clone has a single count. This chain connects TRBV28 to TRBJ2-3, with 9 bases identical to TRBD2. The CDR3 consists of 17 residues. V lost 2 bases to trimming and J lost 2 bases; unmatched junction nucleotides: 8. Germline CDR1 reads MDHEN; CDR2 reads SYDVKM. The chain's CDR3 is CASSLGVAGVNTDTQYF. The DNA of the CDR3 is TGTGCCAGCAGTTTAGGGGTAGCGGGGGTAAACACAGATACGCAGTATTTT.

In this sample, this clone turned up once. The rearrangement links TRBV5-1 to TRBJ2-5; TRBD2 is a possible D gene (8 bases). The end of the DNA aligns better with TRBJ2-7, so the J call may be wrong. The CDR3 has 19 residues. Germline lookup yields CDR1 SGHRS and CDR2 YFSETQ. CDR3 loop: CASSLATGGGAAIPYEQYF. The CDR3 coding sequence is TGCGCCAGCAGCTTGGCAACGGGAGGGGGCGCGGCAATTCCCTACGAGCAGTACTTC.

This clone was detected many times. CDR3 sequence (DNA): TGTGCCAGCAGCTCGGAAGGACTAGCGGGAGGGCCAGATACGCAGTATTTT. It yields the protein CASSSEGLAGGPDTQYF. The chain carries TRBV5-6 and TRBJ2-3; 15 bases align to TRBD2. The junction had 6 bases not matched to a gene; V was cut back by 3 bases and J by 4 bases. Looked up from germline, CDR1 is SGHDT and CDR2 is YYEEEE. The CDR3 spans 17 residues.

The chain couples TRBV29-1 to TRBJ2-3; D is unresolved. The CDR3 covers 14 residues. V was clipped by 8 bases and J by 1 base, with 16 bases between them. The germline V gene has CDR1 SQVTM and CDR2 ANQGSEA. The chain's CDR3 is CSTDSRVGTDTQYF. The CDR3 nucleotides read TGCAGCACAGACTCCCGTGTGGGCACAGATACGCAGTATTTT.

The chain joins TRBV6-5 to TRBJ1-5; D perhaps matches TRBD1 (6 bases). The CDR3 is made up of 13 amino acids. Germline-derived CDR1 and CDR2 are MNHEY and SVGAGI. Deletions cut 6 bases from V and 4 bases from J, with 10 bases between. CDR3 sequence (DNA): TGTGCCAGCAGGGGAGGGGGGAATCAGCCCCAGCATTTT. Protein sequence: CASRGGGNQPQHF.

This clone was picked up a small number of times. The V gene is TRBV10-3, the J gene TRBJ2-4; no reliable D call. The V end lost 11 bases, the J end lost 5 bases, and 10 bases lay between the germline ends. The CDR3 totals 11 residues. In germline, CDR1 is ENHRY, CDR2 SYGVKD. The CDR3 protein is CAARTENIQYF. The CDR3 nucleotides are TGTGCCGCTCGAACAGAAAACATTCAGTACTTC.

The V call is TRBV5-5, the J call TRBJ1-4; perhaps TRBD1 as D (6 bases). There are 15 residues in the CDR3. The germline V and J ends were trimmed by 5 bases and 5 bases, with 16 bases remaining between them. From germline, CDR1 is SGHKS and CDR2 YYEKEE (reference sequence). This CDR3 reads CASRTLTGLNEKLFF. The CDR3 DNA reads TGTGCCAGCAGAACGTTAACAGGGTTAAATGAAAAACTGTTTTTT.

The chain combines TRBV18 with TRBJ2-2; D is unclear. Trimming took 1 base from V and 0 from J, leaving 6 bases between them. This CDR3 has 15 residues. Germline V gene sequence: CDR1 KGHSH, CDR2 LQKENI. CDR3 protein: CASSPRPANTGELFF. The CDR3 DNA is TGTGCCAGCTCACCACGGCCTGCGAACACCGGGGAGCTGTTTTTT. The variable domain in full, completed from reference TRBV18 and TRBJ2-2, reads NAGVMQNPRHLVRRRGQEARLRCSPMKGHSHVYWYRQLPEEGLKFMVYLQKENIIDESGMPKERFSAEFPKEGPSILRIQQVVRGDSAAYFCASSPRPANTGELFFGEGSRLTVL.

The chain links TRBV27 to TRBJ2-2; TRBD1 agrees at 7 bases. The V and J ends lost 7 bases and 5 bases, in that order; junction bases with no gene match: 13. The CDR3 consists of 16 residues. Germline CDR1 and CDR2: MNHEY and SMNVEV (reference sequence). The CDR3 is CASNPTTGVGTGELFF. CDR3 DNA: TGTGCCAGCAACCCAACCACAGGGGTAGGGACCGGGGAGCTGTTTTTT.

This chain links TRBV18 with TRBJ1-5; tentatively, D is TRBD1 (6 bases). The CDR3 loop spans 14 amino acids. Trimming stripped 5 bases from V and 0 bases from J, with 8 bases between. Germline V gives CDR1 KGHSH, CDR2 LQKENI. CDR3 sequence reads: CASSEQGSNQPQHF. DNA for the CDR3: TGTGCCAGCTCAGAACAGGGTAGCAATCAGCCCCAGCATTTT.

The chain recombines TRBV10-3 with TRBJ2-3; the match to TRBD2 covers 7 bases. Per the germline V gene, CDR1 is ENHRY and CDR2 is SYGVKD. The CDR3 spans 18 residues. Losses at the gene ends were 0 bases for V and 3 bases for J; bases not matched to a gene: 12. The CDR3 DNA is TGTGCCATCAGTGAGTCGGCGTATGGGGGGGGTGGAACAGATACGCAGTATTTT. This gives the protein CAISESAYGGGGTDTQYF.